Reported below is one T cell receptor beta chain. The antigen is undetermined. The read gets to within 3 residues of the CDR3 end, and the germline J gene fills in the rest. The data derive from a study of Tregs in tolerant kidney transplant recipients. Whole-study results and caveats: Nucleotide sequences could not be compared across some patients' samples due to primer changes. In tolerant patients, donor-specific Tregs outgrew total Tregs, suggesting antigen-driven expansion. Tregs expanded with activated donor B cells seemed most donor-specific.

Trimming cost V 1 base and J 4 bases, with 7 bases left between them. The germline V gene has CDR1 SEHNR and CDR2 FQNEAQ (reference sequence). This CDR3 is 13 amino acids long. The nonmyeloablative bone marrow transplants came from related graft donors, with transient mixed chimerism. Thawed PBMCs were FACS-sorted into unstimulated CD4+CD25+CD127- regulatory T cells, CD4+CD25- non-regulatory cells, CD4 and CD8 cells. Only in-frame clones appear in the TCRdb table, and some are missing; sequencing was by immunoSEQ multiplex PCR. With about 16,000 clones in the sample, the ten largest clones hold approximately 3.4%.

The receptor's source is a human patient who received a combined kidney and bone marrow transplant. Some T cells may be graft donor cells. This sample comprised CD4+ T cells from blood (PBMCs), obtained 12 months after the transplant. The rearrangement links TRBV7-9 to TRBJ2-5; D is unclear. The CDR3 bases that were read are TGTGCCAGCAGCTTAGGCCTACCAGAGACC. It specifies CASSLGLPET. The whole CDR3 sequence reads CASSLGLPETQYF. Variable domain in full (rest from reference TRBV7-9 and TRBJ2-5): DTGVSQNPRHKITKRGQNVTFRCDPISEHNRLYWYRQTLGQGPEFLTYFQNEAQLEKSRLLSDRFSAERPKGSFSTLEIQRTEQGDSAMYLCASSLGLPETQYFGPGTRLLVL.